The present T cell receptor (beta chain) was sequenced within a study of persistence of HIV-infected CD4 T cells. Remarks on this clone: Its target is not known.

An overlapping HIV-1 Gag peptide pool stimulated these cells at about 0.94 ug/peptide/mL. CD40L/CD69 double-negative CD45RO-high memory CD4+ T cells were collected. Notes on the study in general: Within sorted populations, more oligoclonal TCRs accompanied more oligoclonal proviruses.

This CDR3 has 15 amino acids. Trimming took off 5 bases at V and 3 bases at J, with 15 bases between the two ends. The germline gives CDR1 SGHTA, CDR2 FQGTGA. The immunoSEQ assay was version 4, run in survey mode. Profiling relied on immunoSEQ multiplex PCR, and the TCRdb table lists in-frame clones only, not all of them. The data hold just over 35,000 clones, with 70% to 90% observed a single time. This sample comprised cultured CD4+ T cells from PBMCs, obtained from a patient who received antiretroviral therapy. The receptor was isolated from an adult with HIV. The donor label of this sample is uncertain. The rearrangement joins TRBV7-3 to TRBJ2-3, with TRBD1 as a possible D gene (6 bases). DNA for the CDR3: TGTGCCAGCAGCGAACAGGGCCAGTGGACAGATACGCAGTATTTT. It is translated as CASSEQGQWTDTQYF.